This is a list of T cell receptor beta chains from one sample in a study of cytomegalovirus exposure and HLA in healthy donors. Clones were read by immunoSEQ multiplex PCR, and TCRdb kept only the in-frame ones, dropping some. The table lists 100,000 to 120,000 clones, 78% of them singletons. Specimen: PBMCs. These receptor sequences come from a woman aged 25 to 39 in good health and CMV-seronegative. CDR3s include the opening cysteine and the closing phenylalanine or tryptophan. The order of the fields is V gene, CDR3 protein.

TRBV30	CASTGQGNQPQHF
TRBV5-4	CASSFLQSGANYEQYF
TRBV15	CATSIDTYEQYF
TRBV6-5	CASSYIGGAFF
TRBV5-4	CASSSGGDYEQYF
TRBV5-1	CASSVAHGNEQFF
TRBV10-3	CAISAAGVSYEQYF
TRBV28	CASSLLGYEQYF
TRBV6-5	CASSYGTGGASGYTF
TRBV7-2	CASSLARGANEKLFF
TRBV4-1	CASSQTASGRLDEQFF
TRBV6-5	CASSYARDGELFF
TRBV28	CASSLVWTGDNSPLHF
TRBV28	CASSPPGLAKETQYF
TRBV19	CASSIGGSYNEQFF
TRBV6-4	CASSIIAGEAYEQYF
TRBV4-2	CASSPGHQNTGELFF
TRBV6-1	CASSMKQQETQYF